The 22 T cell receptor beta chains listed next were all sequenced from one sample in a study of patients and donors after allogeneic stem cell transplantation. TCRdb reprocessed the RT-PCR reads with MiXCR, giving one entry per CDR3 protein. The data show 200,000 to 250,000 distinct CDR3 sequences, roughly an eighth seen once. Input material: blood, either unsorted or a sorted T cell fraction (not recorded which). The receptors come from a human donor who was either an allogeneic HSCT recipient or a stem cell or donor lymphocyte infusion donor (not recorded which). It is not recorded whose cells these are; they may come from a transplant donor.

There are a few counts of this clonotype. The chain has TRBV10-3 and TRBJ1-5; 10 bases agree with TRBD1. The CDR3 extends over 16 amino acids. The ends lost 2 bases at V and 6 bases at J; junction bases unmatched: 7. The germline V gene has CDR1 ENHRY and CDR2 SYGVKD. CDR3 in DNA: TGTGCCATCAGTGAGGGTGGACAGGGGGAGAGTCAGCCCCAGCATTTT. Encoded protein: CAISEGGQGESQPQHF.

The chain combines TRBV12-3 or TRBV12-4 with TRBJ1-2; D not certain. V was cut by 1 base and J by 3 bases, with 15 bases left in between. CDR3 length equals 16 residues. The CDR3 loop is CASSLGAYNPYYGYTF. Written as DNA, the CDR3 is TGTGCCAGCAGTTTAGGGGCCTACAACCCCTACTATGGCTACACCTTC.

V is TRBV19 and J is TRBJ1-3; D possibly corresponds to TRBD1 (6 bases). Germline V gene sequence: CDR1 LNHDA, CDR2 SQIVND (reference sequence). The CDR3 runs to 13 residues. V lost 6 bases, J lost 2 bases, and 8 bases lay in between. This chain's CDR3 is CASSGTPGNTIYF. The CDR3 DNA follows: TGTGCCAGTAGCGGGACACCTGGAAACACCATATATTTT.

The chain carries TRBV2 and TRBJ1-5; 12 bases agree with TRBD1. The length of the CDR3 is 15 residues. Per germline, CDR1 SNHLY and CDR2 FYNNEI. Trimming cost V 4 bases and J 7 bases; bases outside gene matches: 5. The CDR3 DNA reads TGTGCCAGCAGTGCGGGACAGGGGGCTTTACAGCCCCAGCATTTT. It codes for CASSAGQGALQPQHF. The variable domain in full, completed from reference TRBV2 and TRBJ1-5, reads EPEVTQTPSHQVTQMGQEVILRCVPISNHLYFYWYRQILGQKVEFLVSFYNNEISEKSEIFDDQFSVERPDGSNFTLKIRSTKLEDSAMYFCASSAGQGALQPQHFGDGTRLSIL.

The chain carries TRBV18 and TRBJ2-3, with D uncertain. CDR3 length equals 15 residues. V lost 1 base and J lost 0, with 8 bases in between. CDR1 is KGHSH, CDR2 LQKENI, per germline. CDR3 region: CASSPQGTSTDTQYF. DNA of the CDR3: TGTGCCAGCTCACCACAGGGAACTAGCACAGATACGCAGTATTTT.

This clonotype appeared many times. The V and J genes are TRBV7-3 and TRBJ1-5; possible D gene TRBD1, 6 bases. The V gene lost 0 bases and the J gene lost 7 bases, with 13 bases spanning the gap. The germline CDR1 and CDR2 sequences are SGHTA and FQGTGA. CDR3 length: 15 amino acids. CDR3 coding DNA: TGTGCCAGCAGCTTAACTACAGGGCCAAGCCAGCCCCAGCATTTT. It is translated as CASSLTTGPSQPQHF.

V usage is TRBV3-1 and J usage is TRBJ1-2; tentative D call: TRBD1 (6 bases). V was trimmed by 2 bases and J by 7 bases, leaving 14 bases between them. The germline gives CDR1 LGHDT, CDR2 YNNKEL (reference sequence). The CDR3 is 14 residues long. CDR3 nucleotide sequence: TGTGCCAGCAGCCAATCTTCGACAGGCTCTGGCTACACCTTC. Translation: CASSQSSTGSGYTF.

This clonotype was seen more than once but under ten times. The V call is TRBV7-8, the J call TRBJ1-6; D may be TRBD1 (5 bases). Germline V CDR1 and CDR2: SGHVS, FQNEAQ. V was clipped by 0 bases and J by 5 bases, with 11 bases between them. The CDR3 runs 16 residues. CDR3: CASSLAGTKNNSPLHF. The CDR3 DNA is TGTGCCAGCAGCTTAGCCGGGACCAAAAATAATTCACCCCTCCACTTT.

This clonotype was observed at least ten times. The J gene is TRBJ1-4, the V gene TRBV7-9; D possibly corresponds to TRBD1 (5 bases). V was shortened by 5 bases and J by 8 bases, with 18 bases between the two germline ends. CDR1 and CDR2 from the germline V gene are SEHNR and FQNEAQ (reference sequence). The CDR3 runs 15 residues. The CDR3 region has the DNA TGTGCCAGCAGCCGAACCCAGGGAGTTGTGGAAAAACTGTTTTTT. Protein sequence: CASSRTQGVVEKLFF.

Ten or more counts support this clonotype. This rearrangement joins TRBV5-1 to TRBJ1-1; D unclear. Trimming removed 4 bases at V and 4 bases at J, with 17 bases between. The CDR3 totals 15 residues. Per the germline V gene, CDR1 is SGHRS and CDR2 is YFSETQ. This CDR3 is CASSTRTDPSTEAFF. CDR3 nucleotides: TGCGCCAGCAGCACCAGAACGGACCCGTCCACTGAAGCTTTCTTT.

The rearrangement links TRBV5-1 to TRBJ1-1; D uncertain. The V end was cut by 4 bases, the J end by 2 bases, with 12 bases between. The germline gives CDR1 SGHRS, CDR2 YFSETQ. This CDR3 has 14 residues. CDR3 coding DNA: TGCGCCAGCAGCCACCCCCTTGAAAACACTGAAGCTTTCTTT. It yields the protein CASSHPLENTEAFF.

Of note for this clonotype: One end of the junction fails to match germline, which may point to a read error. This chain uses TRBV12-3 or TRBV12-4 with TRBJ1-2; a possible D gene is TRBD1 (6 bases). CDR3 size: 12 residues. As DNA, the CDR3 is TGTGCCAGCAGTTTAAAAGGACAGCGAACTATCTTC. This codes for CASSLKGQRTIF.

The chain's CDR3 is CASLTDRGANTGELFF. DNA of the CDR3: TGTGCCAGCCTTACGGACAGGGGAGCGAACACCGGGGAGCTGTTTTTT. The J gene is TRBJ2-2, the V gene TRBV6-2 or TRBV6-3; TRBD1 aligns across 9 bases. There are 16 residues in the CDR3. From germline, CDR1 is MNHEY and CDR2 SVGEGT. The junction had 7 bases not matched to a gene; V was cut back by 8 bases and J by 0 bases.

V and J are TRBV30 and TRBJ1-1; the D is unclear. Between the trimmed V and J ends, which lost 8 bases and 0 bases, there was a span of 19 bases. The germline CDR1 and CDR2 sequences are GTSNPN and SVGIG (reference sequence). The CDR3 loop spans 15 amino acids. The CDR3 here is CALERYDRLNTEAFF. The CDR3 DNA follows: TGTGCCCTGGAGAGGTATGATAGACTGAACACTGAAGCTTTCTTT.

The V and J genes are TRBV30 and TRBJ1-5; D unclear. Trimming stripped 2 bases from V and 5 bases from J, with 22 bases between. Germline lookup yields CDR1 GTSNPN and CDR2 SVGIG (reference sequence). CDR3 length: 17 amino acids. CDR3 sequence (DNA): TGTGCCTGGAGTCGAGGAGAGAGGTTACCGCCGGATCAGCCCCAGCATTTT. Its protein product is CAWSRGERLPPDQPQHF.

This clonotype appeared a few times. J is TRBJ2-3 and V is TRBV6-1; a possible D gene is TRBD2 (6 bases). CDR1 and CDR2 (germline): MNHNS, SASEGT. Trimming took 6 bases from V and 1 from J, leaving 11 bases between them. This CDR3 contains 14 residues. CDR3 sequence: CASRKAGGTDTQYF. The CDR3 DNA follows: TGTGCCAGCAGGAAAGCGGGTGGCACAGATACGCAGTATTTT.

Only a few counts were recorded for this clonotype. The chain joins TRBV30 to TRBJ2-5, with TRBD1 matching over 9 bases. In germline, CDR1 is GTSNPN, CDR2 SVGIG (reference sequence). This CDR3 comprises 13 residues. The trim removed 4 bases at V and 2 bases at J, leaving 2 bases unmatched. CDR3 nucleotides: TGTGCCTGGACTGGGACAGGGCAAGAGACCCAGTACTTC. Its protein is CAWTGTGQETQYF.

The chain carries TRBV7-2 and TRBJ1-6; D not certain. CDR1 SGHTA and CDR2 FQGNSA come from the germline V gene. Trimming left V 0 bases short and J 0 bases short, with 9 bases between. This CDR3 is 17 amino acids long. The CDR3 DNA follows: TGTGCCAGCAGCTTAGCGACATCGAGCTCCTATAATTCACCCCTCCACTTT. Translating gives CASSLATSSSYNSPLHF.

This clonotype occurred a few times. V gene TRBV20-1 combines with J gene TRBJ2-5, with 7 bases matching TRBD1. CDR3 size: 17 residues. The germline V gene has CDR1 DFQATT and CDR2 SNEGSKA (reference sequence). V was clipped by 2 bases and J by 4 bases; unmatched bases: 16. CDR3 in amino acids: CSARPPRQGARVETQYF. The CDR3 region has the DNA TGCAGTGCTAGACCGCCTAGACAGGGCGCCCGGGTAGAGACCCAGTACTTC.

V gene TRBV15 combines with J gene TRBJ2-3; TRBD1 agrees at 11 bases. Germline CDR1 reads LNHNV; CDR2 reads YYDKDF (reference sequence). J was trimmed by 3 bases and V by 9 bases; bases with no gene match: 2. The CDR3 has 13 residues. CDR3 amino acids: CATDRGRTDTQYF. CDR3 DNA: TGTGCCACGGACAGGGGGCGTACAGATACGCAGTATTTT.

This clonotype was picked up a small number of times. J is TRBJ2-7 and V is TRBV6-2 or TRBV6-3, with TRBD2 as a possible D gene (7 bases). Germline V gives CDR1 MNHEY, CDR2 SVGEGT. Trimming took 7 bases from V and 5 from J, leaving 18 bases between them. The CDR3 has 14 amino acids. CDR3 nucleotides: TGTGCCAGCACCTCCGGGGGGCTTGTCCACGAGCAGTACTTC. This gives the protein CASTSGGLVHEQYF.

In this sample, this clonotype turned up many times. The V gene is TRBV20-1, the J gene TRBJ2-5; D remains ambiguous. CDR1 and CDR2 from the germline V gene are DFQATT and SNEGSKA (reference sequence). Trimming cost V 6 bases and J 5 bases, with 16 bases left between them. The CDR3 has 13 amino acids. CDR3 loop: CSAITPGRETQYF. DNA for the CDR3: TGCAGTGCCATAACTCCAGGTCGGGAGACCCAGTACTTC.